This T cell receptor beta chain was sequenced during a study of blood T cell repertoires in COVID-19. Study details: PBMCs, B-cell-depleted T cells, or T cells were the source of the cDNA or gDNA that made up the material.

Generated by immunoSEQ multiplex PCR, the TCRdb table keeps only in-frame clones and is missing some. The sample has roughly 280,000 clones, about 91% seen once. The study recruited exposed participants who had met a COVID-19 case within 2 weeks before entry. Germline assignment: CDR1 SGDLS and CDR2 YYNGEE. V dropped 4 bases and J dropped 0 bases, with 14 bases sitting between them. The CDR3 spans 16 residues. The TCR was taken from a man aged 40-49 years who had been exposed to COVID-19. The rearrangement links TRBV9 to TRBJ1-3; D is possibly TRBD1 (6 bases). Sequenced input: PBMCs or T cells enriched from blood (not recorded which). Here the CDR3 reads CASSNNRESSGNTIYF. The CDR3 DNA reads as TGTGCCAGCAGCAACAACAGGGAGAGCTCTGGAAACACCATATATTTT.